This entry concerns a single TCR beta chain. Its antigen is as yet unknown. CDR1 and CDR2 from the germline V gene are MDHEN and SYDVKM. The CDR3 length is 13 residues. Between the trimmed V and J ends, which lost 3 bases and 1 base, there was a span of 6 bases. Replicate PCRs from sorted subsets contained approximately 200 ng DNA, which is 29,000 or so T cell genomes. Clones were sequenced by immunoSEQ multiplex PCR, and TCRdb holds only the in-frame ones, with some missing. The sample lists 600,000 or so clones, 85% to 95% seen once, with approximately 0.12% in the top ten. The source of the sample is a study of shared clonotypes between healthy human individuals. General study findings and limits: A few donors showed sharing of 4.5% to 5% of naive CD4 clonotypes. Researchers found naive subsets generally carried larger estimated richness than memory subsets.

Naive CD8 isolation took CD45RO-negative cells positively selected for CCR7 and excluded terminally differentiated effector memory CD45RA+ cells. The chain links TRBV28 to TRBJ1-1; D unclear. The sequence was obtained from a woman aged 25 to 45 in good health. Sequences were obtained from naive CD8+ T cells sorted from blood. This CDR3 is CASSFYQNTEAFF. CDR3 coding DNA: TGTGCCAGCAGTTTTTACCAGAACACTGAAGCTTTCTTT.